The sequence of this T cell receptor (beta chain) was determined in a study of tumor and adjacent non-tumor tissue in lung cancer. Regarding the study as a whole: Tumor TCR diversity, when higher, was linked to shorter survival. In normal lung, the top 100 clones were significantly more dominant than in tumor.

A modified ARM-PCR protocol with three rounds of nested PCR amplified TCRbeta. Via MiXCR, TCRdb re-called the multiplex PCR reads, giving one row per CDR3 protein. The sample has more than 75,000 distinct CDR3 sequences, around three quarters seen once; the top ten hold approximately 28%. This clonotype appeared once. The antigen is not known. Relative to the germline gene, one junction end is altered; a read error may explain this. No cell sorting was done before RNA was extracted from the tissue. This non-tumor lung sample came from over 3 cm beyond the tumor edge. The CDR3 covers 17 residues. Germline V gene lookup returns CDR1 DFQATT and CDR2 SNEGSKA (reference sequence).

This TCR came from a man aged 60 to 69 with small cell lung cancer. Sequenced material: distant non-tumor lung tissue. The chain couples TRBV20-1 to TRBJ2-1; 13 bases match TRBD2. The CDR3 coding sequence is TGCAGTGCTAGAGATCCGGGACTAGCGGGAAACTACAATGAGCATTTCTTC. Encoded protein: CSARDPGLAGNYNEHFF.